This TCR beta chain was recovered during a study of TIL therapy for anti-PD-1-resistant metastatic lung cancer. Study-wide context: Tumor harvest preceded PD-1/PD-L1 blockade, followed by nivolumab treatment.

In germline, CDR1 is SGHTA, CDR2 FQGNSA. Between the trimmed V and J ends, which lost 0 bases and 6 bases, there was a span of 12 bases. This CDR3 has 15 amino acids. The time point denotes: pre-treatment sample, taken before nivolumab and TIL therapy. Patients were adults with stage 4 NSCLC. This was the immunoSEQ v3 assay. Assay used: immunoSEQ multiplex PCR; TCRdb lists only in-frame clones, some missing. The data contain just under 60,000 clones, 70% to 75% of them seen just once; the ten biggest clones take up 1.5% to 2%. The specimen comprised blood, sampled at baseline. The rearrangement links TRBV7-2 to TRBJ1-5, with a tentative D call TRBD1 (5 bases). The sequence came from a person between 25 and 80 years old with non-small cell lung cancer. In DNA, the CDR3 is TGTGCCAGCAGCTTAGCCGGCAGGGCGGGTCAGCCCCAGCATTTT. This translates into CASSLAGRAGQPQHF.